These 15 T cell receptor beta chains originate from one sample sequenced in a study of blood T cell repertoires in COVID-19. The table came from immunoSEQ multiplex PCR; TCRdb's copy has only in-frame clones and leaves some out. The sample holds 200,000 to 300,000 clones; about 88% are singletons and the top ten take 0.99%. The specimen was peripheral blood. The receptors shown here come from a woman aged 40 to 55 who had recovered from COVID-19.

The rearrangement uses TRBV4-1 and TRBJ2-7; D is undetermined. This CDR3 has 14 amino acids. Germline-derived CDR1 and CDR2 are MGHRA and YSYEKL. V lost 1 base to trimming and J lost 0 bases, with 7 bases between them. This chain's CDR3 is CASSQVWASYEQYF. DNA of the CDR3: TGCGCCAGCAGCCAAGTCTGGGCCTCCTACGAGCAGTACTTC.

This rearrangement joins TRBV4-3 to TRBJ2-2; 9 bases align to TRBD2. With 5 bases clipped from V and 4 bases from J, the junction kept 14 bases outside the gene matches. The CDR3 length is 18 residues. Germline CDR1 and CDR2: LGHNA and YSLEER. CDR3 in DNA: TGCGCCAGCAGCAAAACCCGGGGGGCGGGAGGGCCCACCGGGGAGCTGTTTTTT. This translates into CASSKTRGAGGPTGELFF.

The V gene is TRBV29-1, the J gene TRBJ2-1, with TRBD2 as a possible D gene (6 bases). The V end lost 3 bases, the J end lost 4 bases, and 16 bases lay between the germline ends. CDR3 size: 15 residues. Per germline, CDR1 SQVTM and CDR2 ANQGSEA. In DNA form, the CDR3 reads TGCAGCGTTGAGGGGGGAACGGCGGGGTACAATGAGCAGTTCTTC. This translates into CSVEGGTAGYNEQFF.

V usage is TRBV20-1 and J usage is TRBJ2-5, with 11 positions matching TRBD2. Germline V gene sequence: CDR1 DFQATT, CDR2 SNEGSKA (reference sequence). Trimming cost V 3 bases and J 4 bases; bases outside gene matches: 10. The CDR3 contains 16 residues. This CDR3 reads CSASRASGRRGETQYF. CDR3 DNA sequence: TGCAGTGCTAGTCGGGCTAGCGGGAGGCGGGGAGAGACCCAGTACTTC.

The gene calls are TRBV30 and TRBJ1-2; no clear D gene. This CDR3 is built from 14 residues. With 0 bases removed from V and 8 bases from J, the gap between germline ends came to 16 bases. Germline-derived CDR1 and CDR2 are GTSNPN and SVGIG (reference sequence). The CDR3 loop is CAWSVLAAVSGYTF. The CDR3 DNA is TGTGCCTGGAGTGTACTCGCCGCCGTGTCCGGCTACACCTTC.

The J gene is TRBJ2-3, the V gene TRBV24-1; the D gene is possibly TRBD1 (5 bases). The V gene lost 0 bases and the J gene lost 5 bases, with 14 bases spanning the gap. The CDR3 runs 16 residues. CDR1 and CDR2 from the germline V gene are KGHDR and SFDVKD. The CDR3 sequence: CATSDLRAGQGDTQYF. CDR3 nucleotides: TGTGCCACCAGTGATTTGCGGGCAGGGCAAGGAGATACGCAGTATTTT.

This chain connects TRBV6-5 to TRBJ1-2, with D maybe TRBD1 (5 bases). CDR1 and CDR2 from the germline V gene are MNHEY and SVGAGI. This CDR3 region has 14 residues. V shed 2 bases and J shed 8 bases, with 15 bases lying between them. The CDR3 is CASSYGQGMGGYTF. CDR3 DNA sequence: TGTGCCAGCAGTTACGGGCAGGGAATGGGCGGCTACACCTTC.

V and J are TRBV11-2 and TRBJ1-1, with D uncertain. Germline assignment: CDR1 SGHAT and CDR2 FQNNGV. Between the trimmed V and J ends, which lost 5 bases and 5 bases, there was a span of 12 bases. The length of the CDR3 is 13 residues. The CDR3 protein is CASSPPAATEAFF. CDR3 sequence (DNA): TGTGCCAGCAGCCCCCCTGCGGCTACTGAAGCTTTCTTT. Full variable domain (outside the CDR3, taken from reference TRBV11-2 and TRBJ1-1): EAGVAQSPRYKIIEKRQSVAFWCNPISGHATLYWYQQILGQGPKLLIQFQNNGVVDDSQLPKDRFSAERLKGVDSTLKIQPAKLEDSAVYLCASSPPAATEAFFGQGTRLTVV.

V is TRBV19 and J is TRBJ1-3; D gene uncertain. V was pared by 8 bases and J by 0 bases, with 14 bases between. The CDR3 loop spans 15 amino acids. CDR1 LNHDA and CDR2 SQIVND come from the germline V gene (reference sequence). CDR3 amino acids: CASSVGGLSGNTIYF. As DNA, the CDR3 is TGTGCCAGTTCTGTCGGCGGCCTCTCTGGAAACACCATATATTTT.

The rearrangement joins TRBV6-5 to TRBJ1-2, with D maybe TRBD1 (6 bases). From germline, CDR1 is MNHEY and CDR2 SVGAGI. V was shortened by 7 bases and J by 4 bases, with 13 bases between the two germline ends. The CDR3 sequence is 13 residues long. The CDR3 is CASMGGDIYGYTF. CDR3 nucleotides: TGTGCCAGCATGGGGGGGGACATCTATGGCTACACCTTC.

The chain is built from TRBV11-3 and TRBJ2-1, with 8 bases lining up with TRBD2. With V trimmed by 1 base and J by 4 bases, 3 bases remained unmatched. CDR1 SGHNT and CDR2 YENEEA come from the germline V gene. The CDR3 spans 15 residues. CDR3 sequence: CASSLGRGEYNEQFF. In nucleotides, the CDR3 is TGTGCCAGCAGCTTAGGGCGGGGGGAATACAATGAGCAGTTCTTC.

This clone was detected only once. The chain combines TRBV5-6 with TRBJ2-7, with 9 bases matching TRBD1. The CDR3 is made up of 14 amino acids. The ends lost 4 bases at V and 3 bases at J; junction bases unmatched: 5. From germline, CDR1 is SGHDT and CDR2 YYEEEE. CDR3 bases: TGTGCCAGCAGCAACGACAGGGGGGGCTACGAGCAGTACTTC. Its protein product is CASSNDRGGYEQYF.

This clone was seen just once. The J gene is TRBJ2-2, the V gene TRBV30, with no clear D. The CDR3 runs 15 residues. Germline V CDR1 and CDR2: GTSNPN, SVGIG (reference sequence). V dropped 4 bases and J dropped 4 bases, with 16 bases sitting between them. The CDR3: CAWTPPWRGTGELFF. The DNA for the CDR3 is TGTGCCTGGACCCCCCCCTGGCGAGGCACCGGGGAGCTGTTTTTT.

The genes are TRBV4-3 and TRBJ2-3; tentative D call: TRBD2 (6 bases). This CDR3 is 15 amino acids long. Germline V gene sequence: CDR1 LGHNA, CDR2 YSLEER. Trimming took 0 bases from V and 4 from J, leaving 11 bases between them. As DNA, the CDR3 is TGCGCCAGCAGCCAAGAGGGGTCTAGCGCAGATACGCAGTATTTT. Its translation: CASSQEGSSADTQYF.

This clone came up once. J is TRBJ2-1 and V is TRBV7-3, with 12 bases lining up with TRBD2. This CDR3 region has 16 residues. Germline CDR1 reads SGHTA; CDR2 reads FQGTGA. Losses at the gene ends were 1 base for V and 9 bases for J; bases not matched to a gene: 7. The CDR3 loop is CASSLMAASGRGEQFF. DNA for the CDR3: TGTGCCAGCAGCTTAATGGCGGCTAGCGGGAGGGGTGAGCAGTTCTTC.